A single sample is the source of the 30 T cell receptor beta chains below, sequenced in a study of blood T cell repertoires in COVID-19. Assay: immunoSEQ multiplex PCR; the TCRdb copy retains only in-frame clones and omits some. The table has under 200,000 clones, around nine tenths seen once. The sequencing input was peripheral blood. The receptors derive from a man aged 35 to 55 with active or convalescent COVID-19.

This clone was seen once. This chain joins TRBV29-1 and TRBJ2-3, with D hard to call. The germline V and J ends were trimmed by 7 bases and 0 bases, with 17 bases remaining between them. The CDR3 runs 15 residues. Germline V lookup: CDR1 SQVTM, CDR2 ANQGSEA. The CDR3 spells CSAGDASYSTDTQYF. For the CDR3, the DNA is TGCAGCGCTGGTGATGCCTCCTATAGCACAGATACGCAGTATTTT.

The genes are TRBV18 and TRBJ2-7; maybe TRBD1 (6 bases). Germline CDR1 is KGHSH and CDR2 is LQKENI. The length of the CDR3 is 14 residues. V was shortened by 3 bases and J by 7 bases, with 16 bases between the two germline ends. The chain's CDR3 is CASSPDWGRREQYF. The CDR3 DNA reads as TGTGCCAGCTCACCGGACTGGGGGCGCAGGGAGCAGTACTTC.

The rearrangement links TRBV30 to TRBJ2-3; TRBD2 aligns across 9 bases. Losses at the gene ends were 5 bases for V and 0 bases for J; bases not matched to a gene: 3. CDR1 is GTSNPN, CDR2 SVGIG, per germline (reference sequence). The CDR3 sequence is 14 residues long. CDR3 nucleotides: TGTGCCTGGGGAGCGGGAGGAAGCACAGATACGCAGTATTTT. It codes for CAWGAGGSTDTQYF.

The genes are TRBV10-2 and TRBJ2-3; tentative D call: TRBD1 (7 bases). The CDR3 has 15 amino acids. Germline loops: CDR1 WSHSY, CDR2 SAAADI. V lost 2 bases to trimming and J lost 3 bases, with 12 bases between them. The CDR3 DNA reads as TGCGCCAGCAGTGAGGGCAGGGGGGCAACAGATACGCAGTATTTT. This sequence encodes CASSEGRGATDTQYF.

This clone showed up just a few times. The rearrangement uses TRBV4-2 and TRBJ1-2; D gene unclear. Looked up from germline, CDR1 is LGHNA and CDR2 is YNFKEQ. The CDR3 length is 14 residues. The V end lost 0 bases, the J end lost 10 bases, and 15 bases lay between the germline ends. The chain's CDR3 is CASSQDLGGQSYTF. The CDR3 nucleotides are TGTGCCAGCAGCCAAGATTTGGGTGGGCAGTCCTACACCTTC.

The chain couples TRBV5-6 to TRBJ1-5; no definite D call. Germline V CDR1 and CDR2: SGHDT, YYEEEE. Trimming shortened V by 0 bases and J by 5 bases, and 9 bases separated the two germline ends. The CDR3 runs 14 residues. The CDR3 region has the DNA TGTGCCAGCAGCTTGGGAGAGAGAGATCAGCCCCAGCATTTT. Encoded protein: CASSLGERDQPQHF.

This rearrangement joins TRBV7-9 to TRBJ1-2, with 9 bases fitting TRBD1. CDR3 length: 15 residues. Germline CDR1 is SEHNR and CDR2 is FQNEAQ (reference sequence). The V segment lost 1 base and the J segment 4 bases; nucleotides outside the gene matches: 4. DNA for the CDR3: TGTGCCAGCAGCTTAGGGACAGGGGCAATCTATGGCTACACCTTC. Its protein is CASSLGTGAIYGYTF. The whole variable domain, filled in from reference TRBV7-9 and TRBJ1-2, reads DTGVSQNPRHKITKRGQNVTFRCDPISEHNRLYWYRQTLGQGPEFLTYFQNEAQLEKSRLLSDRFSAERPKGSFSTLEIQRTEQGDSAMYLCASSLGTGAIYGYTFGSGTRLTVV.

CDR3 in DNA: TGTGCCAGCAGCGTAGGCCTAGCGGGGGGGGAGCAGTTCTTC. Translating gives CASSVGLAGGEQFF. The chain links TRBV9 to TRBJ2-1; 12 nucleotides line up with TRBD2. This CDR3 spans 14 amino acids. Unmatched junction bases numbered 2, after V lost 0 bases and J lost 10 bases. Germline values: CDR1 SGDLS, CDR2 YYNGEE.

The genes are TRBV7-9 and TRBJ1-1, with D maybe TRBD1 (5 bases). The germline gives CDR1 SEHNR, CDR2 FQNEAQ (reference sequence). Trimming pared 2 bases from V and 0 bases from J, leaving 16 bases between. This CDR3 spans 17 amino acids. CDR3 coding DNA: TGTGCCAGCAGCTTACTCGCAACCGGACAACTGAACACTGAAGCTTTCTTT. Protein: CASSLLATGQLNTEAFF.

The J gene is TRBJ2-7, the V gene TRBV5-1, with D unresolved. CDR3 length equals 14 residues. Trimming cost V 1 base and J 0 bases, with 8 bases left between them. Per the germline V gene, CDR1 is SGHRS and CDR2 is YFSETQ. The CDR3 here is CASSLTVSSYEQYF. For the CDR3, the DNA is TGCGCCAGCAGCTTGACAGTGAGCTCCTACGAGCAGTACTTC.

This clone showed up just once. The chain employs TRBV18 and TRBJ2-3; D possibly matches TRBD1 or TRBD2 (11 bases each). Per the germline V gene, CDR1 is KGHSH and CDR2 is LQKENI. CDR3 length equals 17 residues. V shed 3 bases and J shed 4 bases, with 20 bases lying between them. CDR3 coding DNA: TGTGCCAGCTCACCGGGACAGGGGGGACTAGCGGCAGATACGCAGTATTTT. Its translation is CASSPGQGGLAADTQYF.

This chain uses TRBV18 with TRBJ2-4; D remains ambiguous. Trimming stripped 2 bases from V and 4 bases from J, with 6 bases between. This CDR3 contains 13 residues. The germline gives CDR1 KGHSH, CDR2 LQKENI. This CDR3 reads CASSPGQKNIQYF. CDR3 bases: TGTGCCAGCTCACCAGGGCAGAAAAACATTCAGTACTTC.

The chain carries TRBV30 and TRBJ2-3; the match to TRBD1 covers 7 bases. V lost 7 bases to trimming and J lost 1 base; unmatched junction nucleotides: 5. Per germline, CDR1 GTSNPN and CDR2 SVGIG (reference sequence). The CDR3 has 13 residues. CDR3 nucleotides: TGTGCCTCAAGTGGACAGGGCACAGATACGCAGTATTTT. It encodes CASSGQGTDTQYF.

The rearrangement links TRBV19 to TRBJ2-2; a possible D gene is TRBD1 (7 bases). CDR1 is LNHDA, CDR2 SQIVND, per germline (reference sequence). The CDR3 totals 14 residues. Trimming cost V 7 bases and J 5 bases, with 14 bases left between them. The CDR3, as DNA: TGTGCCAGTATCGACAGGGCGGGGACCGGGGAGCTGTTTTTT. This translates into CASIDRAGTGELFF.

The chain joins TRBV9 to TRBJ2-1, with 11 positions matching TRBD2. CDR3 size: 14 residues. Germline V lookup: CDR1 SGDLS, CDR2 YYNGEE. V lost 7 bases and J lost 6; bases outside the gene matches: 6. The CDR3 region has the DNA TGTGCCAGCCAAAGGACTAGCGGGTCCAATGAGCAGTTCTTC. This codes for CASQRTSGSNEQFF. The whole variable domain, remainder taken from reference TRBV9 and TRBJ2-1, is DSGVTQTPKHLITATGQRVTLRCSPRSGDLSVYWYQQSLDQGLQFLIQYYNGEERAKGNILERFSAQQFPDLHSELNLSSLELGDSALYFCASQRTSGSNEQFFGPGTRLTVL.

The J gene is TRBJ2-3, the V gene TRBV28, with D hard to call. Deletions cut 2 bases from V and 0 bases from J, with 6 bases between. This CDR3 is 14 amino acids long. The V gene's germline CDR1 is MDHEN and CDR2 SYDVKM. DNA of the CDR3: TGTGCCAGCAGTTTACCCCTGAGCACAGATACGCAGTATTTT. Translation gives CASSLPLSTDTQYF.

The chain employs TRBV7-2 and TRBJ2-3; 7 nucleotides match TRBD2. The germline CDR1 and CDR2 sequences are SGHTA and FQGNSA. This CDR3 contains 14 residues. V lost 0 bases to trimming and J lost 6 bases; unmatched junction nucleotides: 3. The CDR3 is CASSLAGGYDTQYF. DNA of the CDR3: TGTGCCAGCAGCTTAGCGGGGGGGTACGATACGCAGTATTTT.

The rearrangement uses TRBV7-2 and TRBJ1-1, with TRBD1 as a possible D gene (5 bases). The V end lost 1 base, the J end lost 0 bases, and 12 bases lay between the germline ends. Germline loops: CDR1 SGHTA, CDR2 FQGNSA. CDR3 size: 16 residues. CDR3 protein: CASSLEVRRVNTEAFF. The CDR3 DNA reads as TGTGCCAGCAGCTTAGAGGTTCGCAGGGTGAACACTGAAGCTTTCTTT. The full variable domain, rest sourced from reference TRBV7-2 and TRBJ1-1, is GAGVSQSPSNKVTEKGKDVELRCDPISGHTALYWYRQSLGQGLEFLIYFQGNSAPDKSGLPSDRFSAERTGGSVSTLTIQRTQQEDSAVYLCASSLEVRRVNTEAFFGQGTRLTVV.

The chain employs TRBV29-1 and TRBJ2-1, with D perhaps TRBD1 (6 bases). This CDR3 contains 14 residues. Per the germline V gene, CDR1 is SQVTM and CDR2 is ANQGSEA. The V and J ends lost 7 bases and 5 bases respectively, with 18 bases between them. The CDR3: CSAGPSSGDNEQFF. Written as DNA, the CDR3 is TGCAGCGCCGGACCGAGCTCAGGGGACAATGAGCAGTTCTTC.

CDR3 region: CATDRGVNQPQHF. CDR3 DNA: TGTGCCACCGATCGGGGGGTCAATCAGCCCCAGCATTTT. The V and J genes are TRBV19 and TRBJ1-5, with a possible D match to TRBD1 (5 bases). This CDR3 is built from 13 residues. Germline CDR1 is LNHDA and CDR2 is SQIVND (reference sequence). V was cut by 10 bases and J by 3 bases, with 13 bases left in between.

Only one count was recorded for this clone. The chain employs TRBV27 and TRBJ1-2, with TRBD1 matching over 9 bases. V lost 5 bases to trimming and J lost 8 bases; unmatched junction nucleotides: 9. CDR3 length: 14 amino acids. Germline-derived CDR1 and CDR2 are MNHEY and SMNVEV (reference sequence). The CDR3 sequence is CASSPRQGGTGYTF. The CDR3, as DNA: TGTGCCAGCAGTCCCCGACAGGGGGGCACGGGCTACACCTTC.

This clone was seen more than once but under ten times. The CDR3 loop reads CASSFRQGGQETQYF. As DNA, the CDR3 is TGTGCCAGCAGCTTCCGACAGGGTGGGCAAGAGACCCAGTACTTC. The rearrangement joins TRBV11-3 to TRBJ2-5, with 7 bases identical to TRBD1. This CDR3 region has 15 residues. Unmatched junction bases numbered 6, after V lost 3 bases and J lost 2 bases. Germline V lookup: CDR1 SGHNT, CDR2 YENEEA.

The chain carries TRBV2 and TRBJ2-5; 10 bases match TRBD2. V lost 4 bases to trimming and J lost 0 bases; unmatched junction nucleotides: 8. Germline assignment: CDR1 SNHLY and CDR2 FYNNEI. The CDR3 sequence is 17 residues long. The CDR3 DNA follows: TGTGCCAGCAGTGGGGGGACTAGCGTAACGTACCAAGAGACCCAGTACTTC. Translated, it gives CASSGGTSVTYQETQYF. The entire variable domain, with the rest obtained from reference TRBV2 and TRBJ2-5, is as follows: EPEVTQTPSHQVTQMGQEVILRCVPISNHLYFYWYRQILGQKVEFLVSFYNNEISEKSEIFDDQFSVERPDGSNFTLKIRSTKLEDSAMYFCASSGGTSVTYQETQYFGPGTRLLVL.

The J gene is TRBJ2-1, the V gene TRBV11-3; 7 positions match TRBD1. The germline V gene has CDR1 SGHNT and CDR2 YENEEA. The V and J ends lost 3 bases and 9 bases, in that order; junction bases with no gene match: 8. This CDR3 region has 14 residues. The CDR3 here is CASSLGRQGFEQFF. The CDR3 DNA follows: TGTGCCAGCAGCTTGGGGAGACAGGGCTTTGAGCAGTTCTTC. The whole variable domain, remainder taken from reference TRBV11-3 and TRBJ2-1, is EAGVVQSPRYKIIEKKQPVAFWCNPISGHNTLYWYLQNLGQGPELLIRYENEEAVDDSQLPKDRFSAERLKGVDSTLKIQPAELGDSAVYLCASSLGRQGFEQFFGPGTRLTVL.

The chain joins TRBV9 to TRBJ1-2; TRBD1 aligns across 8 bases. Germline loops: CDR1 SGDLS, CDR2 YYNGEE. This CDR3 spans 17 amino acids. After removal of 0 bases from V and 12 bases from J, the junction contained 19 bases not matched to a gene. CDR3 sequence: CASSVGAGGPPAGLDTF. The CDR3, as DNA: TGTGCCAGCAGCGTAGGGGCAGGGGGCCCTCCTGCCGGATTAGACACCTTC.

The rearrangement links TRBV7-9 to TRBJ2-3; a possible D gene is TRBD2 (5 bases). Per the germline V gene, CDR1 is SEHNR and CDR2 is FQNEAQ (reference sequence). This CDR3 has 17 amino acids. The V and J ends lost 3 bases and 0 bases respectively, with 16 bases between them. CDR3 region: CASSFRRSVTSTDTQYF. The CDR3, as DNA: TGTGCCAGCAGCTTTAGGAGGAGCGTAACTAGCACAGATACGCAGTATTTT. Complete variable domain (other parts from reference TRBV7-9 and TRBJ2-3): DTGVSQNPRHKITKRGQNVTFRCDPISEHNRLYWYRQTLGQGPEFLTYFQNEAQLEKSRLLSDRFSAERPKGSFSTLEIQRTEQGDSAMYLCASSFRRSVTSTDTQYFGPGTRLTVL.

V gene TRBV3-1 (or the pseudogene TRBV3-2) combines with J gene TRBJ1-1; 7 nucleotides match TRBD1. Trimming at V came to 6 bases and at J to 4 bases, leaving 5 bases not matched to a gene. Germline CDR1 LGHDT, CDR2 YNNKEL (reference sequence). The length of the CDR3 is 13 residues. The CDR3 bases are TGTGCCAGCAGTCACAGGGGATCCACTGAAGCTTTCTTT. Residues: CASSHRGSTEAFF.

This clone was detected a few times. The V call is TRBV19, the J call TRBJ1-4; D is unclear. The germline CDR1 and CDR2 sequences are LNHDA and SQIVND (reference sequence). The CDR3 extends over 12 amino acids. Trimming removed 2 bases from V and 6 bases from J, with 4 bases in between. The CDR3 bases are TGTGCCAGTAGTATAATCGATGAAAAACTGTTTTTT. Its protein is CASSIIDEKLFF.

On this clone: Mismatch with germline at one junction end may stem from a read error. This sequence joins TRBV29-1 and TRBJ1-3; TRBD1 agrees at 7 bases. CDR1 SQVTM and CDR2 ANQGSEA come from the germline V gene. The CDR3 length is 15 residues. The CDR3 spells CSVRGGQKSANTIYF. DNA of the CDR3: TGCAGCGTCCGAGGGGGCCAAAAATCTGCAAACACCATATATTTT.

The chain employs TRBV19 and TRBJ1-2; 12 bases align to TRBD1. J lost 8 bases, V lost 9 bases, and 10 bases had no gene match. CDR1 is LNHDA, CDR2 SQIVND, per germline (reference sequence). The CDR3 totals 14 residues. The CDR3 sequence is CASFPGQGADGYTF. The CDR3 DNA sequence: TGTGCCAGCTTTCCGGGACAGGGGGCTGACGGCTACACCTTC.